The next 17 T cell receptor beta chains were all read from a single sample in a study of blood T cell repertoires in COVID-19. Here immunoSEQ multiplex PCR was the method, and the copy in TCRdb shows in-frame clones only, minus some. The data contain 160,000 or so clones, 75% to 85% of them seen just once; the ten biggest clones take up 4.5% to 7.5%. Material for sequencing was PBMCs or T cells enriched from blood (not recorded which). The receptors shown here come from a middle-aged man who had recovered from COVID-19.

This clone was detected a few times. The rearrangement joins TRBV5-6 to TRBJ1-2; maybe TRBD1 (6 bases). The V gene's germline CDR1 is SGHDT and CDR2 YYEEEE. CDR3 size: 13 residues. V was trimmed by 9 bases and J by 7 bases, leaving 19 bases between them. The CDR3 loop is CATTQGIGVGYTF. CDR3 nucleotides: TGTGCCACCACACAGGGAATAGGGGTTGGCTACACCTTC.

The CDR3 here is CAWSTGVNTDTQYF. CDR3 bases: TGTGCCTGGAGTACAGGGGTGAACACAGATACGCAGTATTTT. The V and J genes are TRBV30 and TRBJ2-3; 7 nucleotides align to TRBD1. Unmatched junction bases numbered 4, after V lost 2 bases and J lost 2 bases. From germline, CDR1 is GTSNPN and CDR2 SVGIG (reference sequence). This CDR3 comprises 14 residues.

The rearrangement uses TRBV30 and TRBJ2-3; TRBD2 matches at 8 bases. The CDR3 has 16 amino acids. Unmatched junction bases numbered 8, after V lost 1 base and J lost 2 bases. Germline CDR1 GTSNPN, CDR2 SVGIG (reference sequence). The CDR3 region is CAWSGIAGISTDTQYF. The CDR3 DNA reads TGTGCCTGGAGTGGGATAGCGGGGATTTCCACAGATACGCAGTATTTT.

The rearrangement uses TRBV5-1 and TRBJ1-2; tentative D call: TRBD1 (5 bases). CDR1 and CDR2 (germline): SGHRS, YFSETQ. The CDR3 spans 13 residues. V was cut by 0 bases and J by 8 bases, with 11 bases left in between. The DNA for the CDR3 is TGCGCCAGCAGCTTGGATGGGGCGCGAGGCTACACCTTC. It yields the protein CASSLDGARGYTF.

The chain recombines TRBV4-2 with TRBJ2-3; D not certain. V was trimmed by 4 bases and J by 10 bases, leaving 21 bases between them. CDR1 and CDR2 from the germline V gene are LGHNA and YNFKEQ. The CDR3 is 15 amino acids. In DNA form, the CDR3 reads TGTGCCAGCAGCCCGAACACCCCGTTGTCAAAAGCGCAGTATTTT. Encoded protein: CASSPNTPLSKAQYF.

This chain links TRBV30 with TRBJ2-7, with 11 bases matching TRBD1. In germline, CDR1 is GTSNPN, CDR2 SVGIG (reference sequence). The CDR3 length is 13 residues. Germline trimming cut 2 bases from V and 5 bases from J; bases unmatched to any gene: 2. CDR3 protein: CAWSWDRGNEQYF. Written as DNA, the CDR3 is TGTGCCTGGAGTTGGGACAGGGGGAACGAGCAGTACTTC.

This chain connects TRBV14 to TRBJ1-5; 8 bases fit TRBD1. Germline assignment: CDR1 SGHDN and CDR2 FVKESK. J lost 0 bases, V lost 6 bases, and 7 bases had no gene match. This CDR3 is 16 amino acids long. CDR3 coding DNA: TGTGCCAGCAGTCGGACAGGGCAGTTTAGCAATCAGCCCCAGCATTTT. This encodes CASSRTGQFSNQPQHF.

On this clone: Other DNA sequences in the same sample also yield this CDR3. In DNA form, the CDR3 reads TGTGCCAGCAGCGGCGGACTAGCGGGGGGCCAAGAGACCCAGTACTTC. Amino acids: CASSGGLAGGQETQYF. J is TRBJ2-5 and V is TRBV9; 14 positions agree with TRBD2. Germline CDR1 SGDLS, CDR2 YYNGEE. V lost 3 bases, J lost 1 base, and 2 bases stayed unmatched. The CDR3 has 16 residues.

The CDR3 here is CASSQDGSQGQPQHF. The CDR3, as DNA: TGTGCCAGCAGCCAAGATGGGTCCCAGGGTCAGCCCCAGCATTTT. The chain links TRBV3-1 (or the pseudogene TRBV3-2) to TRBJ1-5, with a weak D call TRBD1 (5 bases). Between the trimmed V and J ends, which lost 0 bases and 6 bases, there was a span of 12 bases. The germline V gene has CDR1 LGHDT and CDR2 YNNKEL (reference sequence). This CDR3 has 15 amino acids.

J is TRBJ1-6 and V is TRBV5-1; perhaps TRBD1 as D (5 bases). This CDR3 comprises 16 residues. CDR1 and CDR2 (germline): SGHRS, YFSETQ. V was trimmed by 2 bases and J by 8 bases, leaving 17 bases between them. CDR3: CASSLNPGGLDSPLHF. In DNA form, the CDR3 reads TGCGCCAGCAGCTTAAACCCCGGGGGGTTGGATTCACCCCTCCACTTT.

The chain carries TRBV6-2 or TRBV6-3 and TRBJ1-2, with 7 bases fitting TRBD1. Germline CDR1 and CDR2: MNHEY and SVGEGT. The CDR3 has 17 amino acids. J lost 1 base, V lost 6 bases, and 14 bases had no gene match. The CDR3 is CASSRGQRGDLNYGYTF. The CDR3 DNA sequence: TGTGCCAGCAGCAGGGGACAGCGAGGGGACCTTAACTATGGCTACACCTTC.

This chain joins TRBV7-2 and TRBJ1-2; D is unresolved. Germline V gene lookup returns CDR1 SGHTA and CDR2 FQGNSA. The CDR3 has 17 amino acids. V was shortened by 4 bases and J by 7 bases, with 25 bases between the two germline ends. The CDR3 coding sequence is TGTGCCAGCAGCTCCTACCGGCGTGGCGAGGGTGAGGGTGGCTACACCTTC. Its protein product is CASSSYRRGEGEGGYTF.

The table lists this clone with a few counts. The J gene is TRBJ1-5, the V gene TRBV6-1, with D possibly TRBD1 on 6 matching bases. Trimming stripped 1 base from V and 6 bases from J, with 19 bases between. The CDR3 runs to 17 residues. Germline assignment: CDR1 MNHNS and CDR2 SASEGT. The CDR3: CASSEGAGAVSGQPQHF. CDR3 coding DNA: TGTGCCAGCAGTGAAGGGGCAGGGGCGGTCTCGGGTCAGCCCCAGCATTTT.

The rearrangement links TRBV2 to TRBJ2-1, with 9 bases that match TRBD2. CDR1 is SNHLY, CDR2 FYNNEI, per germline. Trimming cost V 4 bases and J 2 bases; bases outside gene matches: 3. This CDR3 contains 15 residues. CDR3 protein: CASSGGGAPYNEQFF. The DNA for the CDR3 is TGTGCCAGCAGTGGCGGGGGGGCTCCCTACAATGAGCAGTTCTTC.

The genes are TRBV5-1 and TRBJ2-2; 7 bases match TRBD1. With V trimmed by 4 bases and J by 4 bases, 13 bases remained unmatched. The CDR3 totals 17 residues. In germline, CDR1 is SGHRS, CDR2 YFSETQ. The CDR3 is CASSPTPDRAATGELFF. CDR3 DNA: TGCGCCAGCAGCCCCACCCCCGACAGGGCGGCCACCGGGGAGCTGTTTTTT.

This clone appeared a few times. The V gene is TRBV19, the J gene TRBJ1-2; the D is unclear. Germline values: CDR1 LNHDA, CDR2 SQIVND (reference sequence). The CDR3 is 14 residues long. V shed 3 bases and J shed 6 bases, with 14 bases lying between them. The CDR3 bases are TGTGCCAGTAGTATGGGATGGGGAGAACATGGCTACACCTTC. Residues: CASSMGWGEHGYTF.

This clone occurred a few times. V usage is TRBV11-3 and J usage is TRBJ1-1, with D perhaps matching TRBD1 (6 bases). This CDR3 has 15 amino acids. Trimming took 1 base from V and 4 from J, leaving 13 bases between them. Looked up from germline, CDR1 is SGHNT and CDR2 is YENEEA. The chain's CDR3 is CASSLGRGRGTEAFF. CDR3 in DNA: TGTGCCAGCAGCTTAGGTAGGGGCAGGGGCACTGAAGCTTTCTTT.